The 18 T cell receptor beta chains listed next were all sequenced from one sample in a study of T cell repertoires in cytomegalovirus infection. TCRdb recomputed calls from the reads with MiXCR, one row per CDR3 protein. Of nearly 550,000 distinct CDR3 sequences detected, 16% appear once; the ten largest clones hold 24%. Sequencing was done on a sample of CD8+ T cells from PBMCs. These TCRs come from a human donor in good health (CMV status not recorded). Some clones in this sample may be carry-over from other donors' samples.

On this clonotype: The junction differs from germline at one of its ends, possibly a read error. CDR3 sequence reads: CASSMGPGFTGELFF. The CDR3 nucleotides are TGCGCCAGCAGCATGGGTCCAGGGTTCACCGGGGAGCTGTTTTTT. This sequence joins TRBV12-3 or TRBV12-4 and TRBJ2-2, with a tentative D call TRBD1 (5 bases). This CDR3 contains 15 residues.

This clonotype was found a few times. CDR3 DNA: TGTGCCAGCAGTTTTGGGGCGGGCGAGACCCAGTACTTC. This encodes CASSFGAGETQYF. The chain employs TRBV27 and TRBJ2-5; either TRBD1 or TRBD2 may fit D (5 bases each). This CDR3 region has 13 residues. Trimming removed 3 bases from V and 5 bases from J, with 10 bases in between. Germline V gene data show CDR1 as MNHEY and CDR2 as SMNVEV (reference sequence).

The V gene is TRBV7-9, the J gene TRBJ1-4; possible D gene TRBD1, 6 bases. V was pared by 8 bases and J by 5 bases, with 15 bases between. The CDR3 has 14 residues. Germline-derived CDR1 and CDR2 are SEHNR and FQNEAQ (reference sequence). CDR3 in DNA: TGTGCCAGCTCCCGAGGGGGGAGAAATGAAAAACTGTTTTTT. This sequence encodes CASSRGGRNEKLFF.

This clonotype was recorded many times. The CDR3 nucleotides are TGTGCCATCACCCCCAATCAGCCCCAGCATTTT. Its translation is CAITPNQPQHF. The genes are TRBV10-3 and TRBJ1-5; unclear D gene. V was clipped by 7 bases and J by 3 bases, with 4 bases between them. CDR1 ENHRY and CDR2 SYGVKD come from the germline V gene. This CDR3 is built from 11 residues.

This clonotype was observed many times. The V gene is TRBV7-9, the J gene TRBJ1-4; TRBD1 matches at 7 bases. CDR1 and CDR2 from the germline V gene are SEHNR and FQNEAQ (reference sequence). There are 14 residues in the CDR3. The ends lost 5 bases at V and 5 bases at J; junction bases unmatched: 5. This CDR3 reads CASSLGQPNEKLFF. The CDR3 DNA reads TGTGCCAGCAGCCTGGGACAGCCAAATGAAAAACTGTTTTTT.

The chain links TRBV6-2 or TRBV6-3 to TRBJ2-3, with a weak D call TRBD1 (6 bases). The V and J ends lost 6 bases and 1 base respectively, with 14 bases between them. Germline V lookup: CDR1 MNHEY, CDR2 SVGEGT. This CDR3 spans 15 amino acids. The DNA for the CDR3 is TGTGCCAGCAGGACAGGTCTAACCCGCACAGATACGCAGTATTTT. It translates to CASRTGLTRTDTQYF.

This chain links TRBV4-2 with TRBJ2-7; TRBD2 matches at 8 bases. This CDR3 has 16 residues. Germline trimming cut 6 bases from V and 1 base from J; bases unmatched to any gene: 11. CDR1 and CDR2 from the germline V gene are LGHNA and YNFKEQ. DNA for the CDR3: TGTGCCAGCAGTCGAAGTCAGCTAGCGGGTTCCTACGAGCAGTACTTC. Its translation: CASSRSQLAGSYEQYF.

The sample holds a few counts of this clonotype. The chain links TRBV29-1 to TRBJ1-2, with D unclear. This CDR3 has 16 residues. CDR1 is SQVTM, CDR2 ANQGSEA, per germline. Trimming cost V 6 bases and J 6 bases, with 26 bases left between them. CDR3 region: CSVAGGLAGVLDGYTF. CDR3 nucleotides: TGCAGCGTGGCGGGAGGACTAGCGGGAGTGTTGGATGGCTACACCTTC.

CDR3 sequence (DNA): TGTGCCAGCCTGTCCTCTCTTCGAGGCAATGAAAAACTGTTTTTT. It specifies CASLSSLRGNEKLFF. The V call is TRBV18, the J call TRBJ1-4; no firm D call. The V end was cut by 8 bases, the J end by 5 bases, with 18 bases between. The germline gives CDR1 KGHSH, CDR2 LQKENI. The CDR3 covers 15 residues.

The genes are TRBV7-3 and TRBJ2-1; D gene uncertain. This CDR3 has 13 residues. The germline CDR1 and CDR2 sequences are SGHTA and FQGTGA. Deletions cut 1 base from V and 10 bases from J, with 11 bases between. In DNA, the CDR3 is TGTGCCAGCAGCTTAAGATCCAGCATGGAGCAGTTCTTC. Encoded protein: CASSLRSSMEQFF.

For the CDR3, the DNA is TGTGCCAGCAGCTTAGGAGGGCATCAAGAGACCCAGTACTTC. Encoded protein: CASSLGGHQETQYF. The J gene is TRBJ2-5, the V gene TRBV13; no clear D. Germline lookup yields CDR1 PRHDT and CDR2 FYEKMQ (reference sequence). This CDR3 spans 14 amino acids. Trimming stripped 0 bases from V and 2 bases from J, with 7 bases between. Combining the CDR3 with reference TRBV13 and TRBJ2-5 gives the whole variable domain AAGVIQSPRHLIKEKRETATLKCYPIPRHDTVYWYQQGPGQDPQFLISFYEKMQSDKGSIPDRFSAQQFSDYHSELNMSSLELGDSALYFCASSLGGHQETQYFGPGTRLLVL.

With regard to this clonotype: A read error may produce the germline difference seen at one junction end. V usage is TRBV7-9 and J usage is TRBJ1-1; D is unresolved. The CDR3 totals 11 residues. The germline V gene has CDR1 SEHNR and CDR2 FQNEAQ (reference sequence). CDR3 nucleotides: TGTGCCAGCAGCCGACCCACTGGAGCTTTCTTT. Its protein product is CASSRPTGAFF.

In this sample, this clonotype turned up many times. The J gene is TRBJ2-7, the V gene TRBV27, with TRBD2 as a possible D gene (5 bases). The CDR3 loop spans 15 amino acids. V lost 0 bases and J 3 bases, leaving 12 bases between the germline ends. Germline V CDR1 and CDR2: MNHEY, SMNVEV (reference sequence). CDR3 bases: TGTGCCAGCAGTTTATCCTCCGGGATGGTCTACGAGCAGTACTTC. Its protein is CASSLSSGMVYEQYF.

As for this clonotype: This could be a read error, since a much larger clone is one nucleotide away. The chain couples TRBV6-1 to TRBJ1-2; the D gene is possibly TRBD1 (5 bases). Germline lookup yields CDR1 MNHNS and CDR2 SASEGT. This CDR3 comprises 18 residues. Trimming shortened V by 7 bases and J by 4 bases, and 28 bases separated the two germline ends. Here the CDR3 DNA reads TGTGCCAGCATCGGGGGGACGGCACTTAACATCATAAGCTATGGCTACACCTTC. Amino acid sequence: CASIGGTALNIISYGYTF.

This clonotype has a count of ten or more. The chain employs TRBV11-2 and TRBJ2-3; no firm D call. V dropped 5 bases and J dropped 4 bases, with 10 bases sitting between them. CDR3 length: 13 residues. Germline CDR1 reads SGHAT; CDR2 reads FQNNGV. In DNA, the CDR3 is TGTGCCAGCAGCAACGGGCGACCAGATACGCAGTATTTT. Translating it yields CASSNGRPDTQYF. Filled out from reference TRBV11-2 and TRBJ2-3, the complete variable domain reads EAGVAQSPRYKIIEKRQSVAFWCNPISGHATLYWYQQILGQGPKLLIQFQNNGVVDDSQLPKDRFSAERLKGVDSTLKIQPAKLEDSAVYLCASSNGRPDTQYFGPGTRLTVL.

CDR3 protein: CASTPSPQLQETQYF. For the CDR3, the DNA is TGTGCCAGCACCCCTTCCCCGCAGCTACAAGAGACCCAGTACTTC. This chain uses TRBV28 with TRBJ2-5; the D is unclear. Germline lookup yields CDR1 MDHEN and CDR2 SYDVKM. Trimming shortened V by 7 bases and J by 2 bases, and 17 bases separated the two germline ends. The CDR3 is 15 amino acids.

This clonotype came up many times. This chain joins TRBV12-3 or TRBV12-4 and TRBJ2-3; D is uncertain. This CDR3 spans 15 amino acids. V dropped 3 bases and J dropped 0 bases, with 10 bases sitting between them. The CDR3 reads CASSFPDGSTDTQYF. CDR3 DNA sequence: TGTGCCAGCAGTTTCCCGGACGGGAGCACAGATACGCAGTATTTT.

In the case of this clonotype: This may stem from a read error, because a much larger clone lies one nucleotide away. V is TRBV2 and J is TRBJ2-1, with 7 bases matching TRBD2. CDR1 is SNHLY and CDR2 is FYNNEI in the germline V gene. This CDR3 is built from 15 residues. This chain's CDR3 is CATPGLPSSSNVQFF. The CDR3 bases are TGTGCCACCCCGGGACTACCCTCGTCCTCCAATGTGCAGTTCTTC.